The 18 T cell receptor beta chains presented below share a single source sample, sequenced in a study of T cell responses to AZD1222 COVID-19 vaccine. The assay was immunoSEQ multiplex PCR, and TCRdb's table has in-frame clones only and misses some. The repertoire holds around 160,000 clones, less than 95% seen once, with approximately 0.58% in the top ten. This sample comprised peripheral blood, obtained on day 0 of AZD1222 vaccination. These receptors came from an adult in good health.

V is TRBV29-1 and J is TRBJ2-5, with D perhaps TRBD2 (5 bases). The CDR3 consists of 12 residues. In germline, CDR1 is SQVTM, CDR2 ANQGSEA. Trimming pared 4 bases from V and 2 bases from J, leaving 8 bases between. CDR3 protein: CSVGTVQETQYF. In DNA, the CDR3 is TGCAGCGTTGGGACTGTACAAGAGACCCAGTACTTC.

The rearrangement links TRBV19 to TRBJ1-5; TRBD1 matches at 10 bases. From germline, CDR1 is LNHDA and CDR2 SQIVND (reference sequence). The J segment lost 7 bases and the V segment lost 1 base, leaving 7 bases of the junction unmatched. The length of the CDR3 is 16 residues. DNA for the CDR3: TGTGCCAGTAGTATAGGGGGGACAGGGGCTGGCCAGCCCCAGCATTTT. It yields the protein CASSIGGTGAGQPQHF.

The V call is TRBV9, the J call TRBJ2-5; TRBD2 is a possible D gene (6 bases). The ends were cut back, 0 bases at V and 1 base at J, with 13 bases in the middle. This CDR3 has 16 residues. Germline V gene sequence: CDR1 SGDLS, CDR2 YYNGEE. This CDR3 is CASSVASSGAQETQYF. Here the CDR3 DNA reads TGTGCCAGCAGCGTAGCTTCGTCGGGAGCCCAAGAGACCCAGTACTTC. Full variable domain (rest looked up from reference TRBV9 and TRBJ2-5): DSGVTQTPKHLITATGQRVTLRCSPRSGDLSVYWYQQSLDQGLQFLIQYYNGEERAKGNILERFSAQQFPDLHSELNLSSLELGDSALYFCASSVASSGAQETQYFGPGTRLLVL.

Only one count was recorded for this clone. The chain has TRBV11-2 and TRBJ1-2; possible D gene TRBD1, 5 bases. The CDR3 runs 17 residues. Germline V CDR1 and CDR2: SGHAT, FQNNGV. With 3 bases removed from V and 2 bases from J, the gap between germline ends came to 19 bases. This CDR3 reads CASSFPDSLGWNYGYTF. The CDR3 DNA sequence: TGTGCCAGCAGCTTCCCCGACAGCCTAGGGTGGAACTATGGCTACACCTTC.

V usage is TRBV2 and J usage is TRBJ1-1; weak D call: TRBD1 (5 bases). Per germline, CDR1 SNHLY and CDR2 FYNNEI. The CDR3 has 14 amino acids. V was shortened by 8 bases and J by 3 bases, with 16 bases between the two germline ends. The CDR3 DNA follows: TGTGCCAGCCGATTAGGCAGGGAGCACACTGAAGCTTTCTTT. Its protein is CASRLGREHTEAFF. Supplemented by reference TRBV2 and TRBJ1-1, the full variable domain reads EPEVTQTPSHQVTQMGQEVILRCVPISNHLYFYWYRQILGQKVEFLVSFYNNEISEKSEIFDDQFSVERPDGSNFTLKIRSTKLEDSAMYFCASRLGREHTEAFFGQGTRLTVV.

A few counts support this clone. The V gene is TRBV19, the J gene TRBJ1-1; TRBD1 matches at 7 bases. CDR3 length: 14 amino acids. With 4 bases clipped from V and 1 base from J, the junction kept 3 bases outside the gene matches. In germline, CDR1 is LNHDA, CDR2 SQIVND (reference sequence). The CDR3 DNA reads TGTGCCAGTAGTACGGAGGGGGCGAACACTGAAGCTTTCTTT. As protein: CASSTEGANTEAFF.

The chain is built from TRBV11-2 and TRBJ2-2; weak D call: TRBD1 (6 bases). The CDR3 has 13 amino acids. V lost 5 bases and J lost 7, with 11 bases in between. Germline CDR1 is SGHAT and CDR2 is FQNNGV. The chain's CDR3 is CASSLDRLGELFF. The CDR3 coding sequence is TGTGCCAGCAGCCTCGACAGGCTCGGGGAGCTGTTTTTT.

This chain uses TRBV11-2 with TRBJ1-1; tentative D call: TRBD1 (5 bases). Deletions cut 5 bases from V and 4 bases from J, with 14 bases between. The germline V gene has CDR1 SGHAT and CDR2 FQNNGV. The CDR3 length is 14 residues. The CDR3 sequence is CASSPPGGGTEAFF. The DNA of the CDR3 is TGTGCCAGCAGCCCCCCGGGGGGGGGCACTGAAGCTTTCTTT.

This chain uses TRBV6-5 with TRBJ2-5; 7 nucleotides align to TRBD2. After removal of 6 bases from V and 13 bases from J, the junction contained 11 bases not matched to a gene. This CDR3 is built from 12 residues. The germline V gene encodes CDR1 MNHEY and CDR2 SVGAGI. Here the CDR3 reads CASSFTRGEPYF. DNA of the CDR3: TGTGCCAGCAGCTTTACTCGGGGGGAGCCGTACTTC.

The genes are TRBV6-5 and TRBJ1-5, with unresolved D. Per germline, CDR1 MNHEY and CDR2 SVGAGI. The ends were cut back, 6 bases at V and 4 bases at J, with 13 bases in the middle. The CDR3 contains 14 residues. The CDR3 loop reads CASSSGPGNQPQHF. DNA of the CDR3: TGTGCCAGCAGCTCCGGGCCTGGGAATCAGCCCCAGCATTTT.

This chain joins TRBV30 and TRBJ1-5; D is perhaps TRBD1 (6 bases). V was shortened by 5 bases and J by 3 bases, with 11 bases between the two germline ends. Germline CDR1 reads GTSNPN; CDR2 reads SVGIG (reference sequence). There are 13 residues in the CDR3. Written as DNA, the CDR3 is TGTGCCTGGGCCGGGACAAACAATCAGCCCCAGCATTTT. It is translated as CAWAGTNNQPQHF.

The gene calls are TRBV25-1 and TRBJ2-7; D is ambiguous. Germline values: CDR1 MGHDK, CDR2 SYGVNS. The CDR3 runs to 14 residues. Trimming cost V 6 bases and J 6 bases, with 18 bases left between them. Here the CDR3 reads CASSPTRPGGEQYF. The CDR3 DNA reads as TGTGCCAGCAGCCCAACACGGCCAGGCGGCGAGCAGTACTTC.

The genes are TRBV10-3 and TRBJ2-1; possibly TRBD2 for D (6 bases). CDR1 ENHRY and CDR2 SYGVKD come from the germline V gene. V gave up 6 bases and J gave up 5 bases, with 17 bases separating them. This CDR3 has 15 residues. This CDR3 reads CAIRDSSGLHNEQFF. In DNA form, the CDR3 reads TGTGCCATCAGAGACTCATCGGGACTTCACAATGAGCAGTTCTTC.

This clone was recorded once. The V gene is TRBV6-2 or TRBV6-3, the J gene TRBJ2-2; no clear D. The CDR3 has 13 amino acids. The germline gives CDR1 MNHEY, CDR2 SVGEGT. V lost 2 bases and J 4 bases, leaving 5 bases between the germline ends. The CDR3 spells CASSYGGTGELFF. Written as DNA, the CDR3 is TGTGCCAGCAGTTACGGTGGCACCGGGGAGCTGTTTTTT.

This clone turned up a few times. V is TRBV27 and J is TRBJ2-2, with D perhaps being TRBD1 or TRBD2 (5 bases each). CDR3 length equals 15 residues. Germline CDR1 is MNHEY and CDR2 is SMNVEV (reference sequence). Trimming cost V 6 bases and J 7 bases, with 18 bases left between them. The CDR3 DNA sequence: TGTGCCAGCAGCCAGGGTTGGGGGAAGGTCGGGGAGCTGTTTTTT. Protein product: CASSQGWGKVGELFF.

In this sample, this clone turned up once. V usage is TRBV28 and J usage is TRBJ1-2, with D maybe TRBD1 (6 bases). The CDR3 consists of 15 residues. The ends were cut back, 6 bases at V and 0 bases at J, with 14 bases in the middle. Per the germline V gene, CDR1 is MDHEN and CDR2 is SYDVKM. DNA of the CDR3: TGTGCCAGCAGCCTTCCGGGACACTCTAACTATGGCTACACCTTC. Protein: CASSLPGHSNYGYTF.

The genes are TRBV27 and TRBJ2-7; D uncertain. Germline lookup yields CDR1 MNHEY and CDR2 SMNVEV (reference sequence). V was pared by 2 bases and J by 0 bases, with 11 bases between. This CDR3 comprises 15 residues. CDR3 nucleotides: TGTGCCAGCAGTTTAGGGCCCGACGTCTCCTACGAGCAGTACTTC. Translated: CASSLGPDVSYEQYF.

The chain has TRBV4-1 and TRBJ1-3, with D perhaps matching TRBD1 (6 bases). Germline V gene data show CDR1 as MGHRA and CDR2 as YSYEKL. The CDR3 is 15 amino acids. The germline V and J ends were trimmed by 3 bases and 4 bases, with 13 bases remaining between them. CDR3 loop: CASSHPTGRGNTIYF. In DNA, the CDR3 is TGCGCCAGCAGCCACCCTACAGGGCGGGGAAACACCATATATTTT.